This T cell receptor beta chain was identified in a study of T-cell reconstitution after alpha-beta-depleted transplantation in children. Unique molecular identifiers were built into the TCRbeta library. TCRdb analysed the PCR reads with MiXCR anew, one entry per CDR3 protein. This sample carries about 580,000 distinct CDR3 sequences, under 30% of them seen once, and the ten largest clones take 14%. The CDR3 runs to 15 residues. V dropped 4 bases and J dropped 6; count of bases not matched to a gene: 9. The germline V gene has CDR1 SGHVS and CDR2 FNYEAQ. The specimen comprised PBMCs, mostly from graft donor cells, sampled 360 days after TCRalphabeta/CD19-depleted stem cell transplant. The clonotype was recovered from a boy younger than two who had a stem cell transplant for acute myeloid leukemia, so the T cells may come from the graft donor. The chain is built from TRBV7-6 and TRBJ2-1; TRBD1 matches 7 bases. In DNA, the CDR3 is TGTGCCAGCAGCTGGGTTGAAGGGGGCGGCAATGAGCAGTTCTTC. Translation gives CASSWVEGGGNEQFF.